This T cell receptor (beta chain) was identified in a study of shared clonotypes between healthy human individuals. The wider study: Researchers drew samples from two women and a few men aged 18 to 49.

Germline-derived CDR1 and CDR2 are SGHTA and FQGNSA. Trimming removed 1 base at V and 1 base at J, with 7 bases between. CDR3 size: 14 residues. Findings and caveats of the study: Several donors had about 5% of their naive CD4 clonotypes in common.

Donors had no recently reported acute infections or vaccinations and were HIV-negative. TCRdb keeps only in-frame clones here, not all; method: immunoSEQ multiplex PCR. The profile shows 2 million to 2.5 million clones, approximately 90% of them singletons. About this clone: The antigen remains undetermined.

This chain uses TRBV7-2 with TRBJ1-1, with unresolved D. This receptor was identified in a man between 18 and 35 years old in good health. Some clones in this sample may be carry-over from other donors' samples. The sample consisted of naive CD4+ T cells from PBMCs. The sample's subset: CD45RA+ positively selected. For the CDR3, the DNA is TGTGCCAGCAGCTTAGGTCATACGAACACTGAAGCTTTCTTT. This sequence encodes CASSLGHTNTEAFF.